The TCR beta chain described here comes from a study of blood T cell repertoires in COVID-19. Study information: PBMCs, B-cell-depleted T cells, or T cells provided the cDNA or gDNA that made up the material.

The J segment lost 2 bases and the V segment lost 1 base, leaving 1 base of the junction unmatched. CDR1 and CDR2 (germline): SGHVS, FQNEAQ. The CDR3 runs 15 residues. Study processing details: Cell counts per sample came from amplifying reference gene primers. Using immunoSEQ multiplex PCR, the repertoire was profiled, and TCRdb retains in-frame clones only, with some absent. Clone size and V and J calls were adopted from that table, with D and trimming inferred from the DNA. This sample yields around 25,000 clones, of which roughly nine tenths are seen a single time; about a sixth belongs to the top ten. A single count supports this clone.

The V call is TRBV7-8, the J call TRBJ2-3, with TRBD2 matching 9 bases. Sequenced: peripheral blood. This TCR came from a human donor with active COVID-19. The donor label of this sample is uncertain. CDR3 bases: TGTGCCAGCAGCTTAGTAGCGGGGGACACAGATACGCAGTATTTT. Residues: CASSLVAGDTDTQYF.